This TCR beta chain comes out of a study of blood T cells in healthy people across ages. Overall study results and limits: With age, beta diversity per million T cells declined roughly linearly, significantly by around 43. Those diversity estimates obtained from one million T cells were thought to be underestimates.

Donors ranged from 6 to 90 years old and were healthy Caucasians in Russia. Primed by a sample-barcoded 5' primer and a J-beta primer mix, a second PCR proceeded for 7 to 11 cycles. The template-switch adaptor was a 5' adaptor with 12 random nucleotides. It tagged each cDNA molecule. TCRdb called the 5' RACE reads again in MiXCR, with one record for every CDR3 protein. The sample has 850,000 to 950,000 distinct CDR3 sequences, roughly 26% seen once; the top ten hold 17%. Trimming removed 5 bases at V and 5 bases at J, with 16 bases between. The CDR3 consists of 15 residues. Germline V gene lookup returns CDR1 SGHTA and CDR2 FQGTGA. To note about this clonotype: Its target is not known.

The sequencing sample was made of blood. The source is a woman older than 75 in good health. V gene TRBV7-3 combines with J gene TRBJ2-1, with D unclear. The CDR3 DNA reads TGTGCCAGCAGCGATCCCCCCGGGCCCAACAATGAGCAGTTCTTC. Translation gives CASSDPPGPNNEQFF.